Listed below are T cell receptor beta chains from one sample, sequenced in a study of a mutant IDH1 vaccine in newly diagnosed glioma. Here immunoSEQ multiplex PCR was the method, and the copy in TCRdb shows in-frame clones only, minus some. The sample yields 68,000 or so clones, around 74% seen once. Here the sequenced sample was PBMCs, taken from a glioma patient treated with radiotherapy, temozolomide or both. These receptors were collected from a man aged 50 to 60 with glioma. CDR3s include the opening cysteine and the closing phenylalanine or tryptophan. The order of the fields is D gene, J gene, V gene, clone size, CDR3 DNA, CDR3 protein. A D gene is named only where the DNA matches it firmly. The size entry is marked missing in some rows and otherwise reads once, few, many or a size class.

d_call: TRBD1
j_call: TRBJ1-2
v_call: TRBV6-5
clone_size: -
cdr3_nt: TGTGCCAGCAGTCCTTGGACAGGGACCTATGGCTACACCTTC
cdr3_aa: CASSPWTGTYGYTF

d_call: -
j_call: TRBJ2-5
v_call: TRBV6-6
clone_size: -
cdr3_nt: TGTGCCAGCAGAGGAGCCCTGGGGGAGACCCAGTACTTC
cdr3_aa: CASRGALGETQYF

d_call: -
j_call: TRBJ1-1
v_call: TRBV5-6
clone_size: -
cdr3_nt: TGTGCCAGCAGCTTGGGATCGAACACTGAAGCTTTCTTT
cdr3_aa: CASSLGSNTEAFF

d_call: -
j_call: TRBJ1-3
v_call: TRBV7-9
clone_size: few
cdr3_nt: TGTGCCAGCAGTTTTGCTTATGGAAACACCATATATTTT
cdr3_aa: CASSFAYGNTIYF

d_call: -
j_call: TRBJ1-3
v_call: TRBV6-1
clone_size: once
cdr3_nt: TGTGCCAGCAGTGAAAGGCGAAACACCATATATTTT
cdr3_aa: CASSERRNTIYF

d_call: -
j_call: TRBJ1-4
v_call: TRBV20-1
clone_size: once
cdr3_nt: TGCAGTGCGCTCATTATCGAAAAACTGTTTTTT
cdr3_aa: CSALIIEKLFF

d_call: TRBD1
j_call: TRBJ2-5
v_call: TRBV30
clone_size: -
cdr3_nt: TGTGCCTGGAGTACAGGGGTCCGCGAGACCCAGTACTTC
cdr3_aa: CAWSTGVRETQYF

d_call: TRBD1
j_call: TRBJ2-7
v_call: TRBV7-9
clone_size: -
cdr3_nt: TGTGCCAGCAGCTTAGCGGTCAGGGGGCGCCGGGAGCAGTACTTC
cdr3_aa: CASSLAVRGRREQYF

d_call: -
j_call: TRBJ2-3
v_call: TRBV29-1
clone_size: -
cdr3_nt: TGCAGCGTTTACTCCGGGACAATCGGGCCAGATACGCAGTATTTT
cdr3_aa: CSVYSGTIGPDTQYF

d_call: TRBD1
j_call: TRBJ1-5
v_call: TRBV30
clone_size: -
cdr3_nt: TGTGCCCTTCGGACAGGGAGCAATCAGCCCCAGCATTTT
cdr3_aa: CALRTGSNQPQHF

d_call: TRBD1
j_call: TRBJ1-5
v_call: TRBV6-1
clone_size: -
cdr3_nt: TGTGCCAGCTCTGGGACAGGGCTTTGGCCCCAGCATTTT
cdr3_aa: CASSGTGLWPQHF

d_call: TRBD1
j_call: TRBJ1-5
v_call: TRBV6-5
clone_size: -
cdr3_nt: TGTGCCAGCAGTTATTCGGGACAGGGCAATCAGCCCCAGCATTTT
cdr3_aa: CASSYSGQGNQPQHF

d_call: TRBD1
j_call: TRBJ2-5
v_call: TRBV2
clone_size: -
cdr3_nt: TGTGCCAGCAGTCTGGACAGGGAAGAGACCCAGTACTTC
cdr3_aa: CASSLDREETQYF